This TCR beta chain stems from a study of cytomegalovirus exposure and HLA in healthy donors. The primer mix had 60 Vbeta and 13 Jbeta primers. Profiling relied on immunoSEQ multiplex PCR, and the TCRdb table lists in-frame clones only, not all of them. This table lists fewer than 250,000 clones. Whole-study findings and limits: Many donors shared some public TCRs, even though most TCR sequences were rare. Per a prior analysis, the majority of TCR beta V segments were productive roughly 87% or roughly 30% of the time. According to the study, 160 or so TCR beta chains were cytomegalovirus-associated.

About this clone: Its target is unknown. A junction boundary mismatches the germline segment, possibly from a read error.

CDR1 SEHNR and CDR2 FQNEAQ come from the germline V gene (reference sequence). The CDR3 spans 17 residues. The rearrangement links TRBV7-9 to TRBJ1-2, with a possible D match to TRBD1 (5 bases). Sequencing was carried out using PBMCs. The clonotype originates from a woman in her thirties in good health and CMV-seropositive. The CDR3, as DNA: TGTGCCAGCAGCTTAAGGTTGCTTGTGGACACGGGTTCCCGGCAGAACTTC. It specifies CASSLRLLVDTGSRQNF.